These 9 T cell receptor beta chains share one sample of origin, sequenced in a study of cytomegalovirus exposure and HLA in healthy donors. Both 60 Vbeta primers and 13 Jbeta primers went into the PCR. Assay used: immunoSEQ multiplex PCR; TCRdb lists only in-frame clones, some missing. The table lists 120,000 or so clones, roughly 80% of them singletons. Sequenced input: PBMCs. Source of these receptors: a man younger than 35 in good health and CMV-seronegative.

The CDR3: CASSLGSWEEQFF. CDR3 sequence (DNA): TGTGCCAGCAGCTTAGGTAGTTGGGAGGAGCAGTTCTTC. This chain connects TRBV5-6 to TRBJ2-1; perhaps TRBD2 as D (5 bases). V was clipped by 2 bases and J by 10 bases, with 13 bases between them. CDR1 is SGHDT, CDR2 YYEEEE, per germline. This CDR3 contains 13 residues.

About this clone: This sample includes further DNA sequences coding for the same CDR3. The gene calls are TRBV9 and TRBJ2-1, with 9 bases identical to TRBD2. Trimming at V came to 2 bases and at J to 4 bases, leaving 4 bases not matched to a gene. The V gene's germline CDR1 is SGDLS and CDR2 YYNGEE. The CDR3 loop spans 15 amino acids. CDR3 region: CASSVSSGGYNEQFF. In DNA, the CDR3 is TGTGCCAGCAGCGTTTCCAGCGGGGGGTACAATGAGCAGTTCTTC.

The CDR3 spells CASSLAGQGAGTIYF. CDR3 nucleotide sequence: TGTGCCAGCAGCTTGGCGGGACAGGGGGCCGGCACCATATATTTT. This chain connects TRBV11-2 to TRBJ1-3; 12 bases fit TRBD1. With V trimmed by 3 bases and J by 9 bases, 6 bases remained unmatched. The germline V gene encodes CDR1 SGHAT and CDR2 FQNNGV. This CDR3 is built from 15 residues. The entire variable domain, with the rest obtained from reference TRBV11-2 and TRBJ1-3, is as follows: EAGVAQSPRYKIIEKRQSVAFWCNPISGHATLYWYQQILGQGPKLLIQFQNNGVVDDSQLPKDRFSAERLKGVDSTLKIQPAKLEDSAVYLCASSLAGQGAGTIYFGEGSWLTVV.

The chain employs TRBV5-1 and TRBJ1-2; 7 positions match TRBD1. The length of the CDR3 is 14 residues. With 4 bases clipped from V and 3 bases from J, the junction kept 6 bases outside the gene matches. Germline V gene data show CDR1 as SGHRS and CDR2 as YFSETQ. CDR3 sequence reads: CASSTRQGYYGYTF. The CDR3 DNA reads as TGCGCCAGCAGCACCCGACAGGGATACTATGGCTACACCTTC.

The V call is TRBV4-3, the J call TRBJ2-2; tentatively, D is TRBD2 (7 bases). V was pared by 9 bases and J by 3 bases, with 14 bases between. Germline CDR1 is LGHNA and CDR2 is YSLEER. This CDR3 spans 14 amino acids. This chain's CDR3 is CASGRGMDTGELFF. CDR3 sequence (DNA): TGCGCCAGTGGGAGGGGGATGGACACCGGGGAGCTGTTTTTT.

V is TRBV11-2 and J is TRBJ1-1; D is possibly TRBD1 (5 bases). The CDR3 length is 15 residues. Trimming removed 1 base from V and 2 bases from J, with 11 bases in between. From germline, CDR1 is SGHAT and CDR2 FQNNGV. The CDR3 spells CASSLVRGGNTEAFF. CDR3 sequence (DNA): TGTGCCAGCAGCTTAGTTCGGGGGGGAAACACTGAAGCTTTCTTT.

The chain employs TRBV5-4 and TRBJ1-2, with D perhaps TRBD1 (5 bases). Looked up from germline, CDR1 is SGHNT and CDR2 is YYREEE (reference sequence). The CDR3 is 14 residues long. Trimming stripped 0 bases from V and 8 bases from J, with 14 bases between. CDR3 sequence reads: CASSLVGRATGYTF. The CDR3 region has the DNA TGTGCCAGCAGCTTGGTCGGCAGGGCGACGGGCTACACCTTC.

The chain joins TRBV19 to TRBJ1-2; D not certain. The CDR3 runs 13 residues. The V and J ends lost 5 bases and 3 bases respectively, with 10 bases between them. CDR1 LNHDA and CDR2 SQIVND come from the germline V gene (reference sequence). Written as DNA, the CDR3 is TGTGCCAGTAGTCCAGCGGGAGACTATGGCTACACCTTC. Residues: CASSPAGDYGYTF.

J is TRBJ1-1 and V is TRBV29-1; D is undetermined. The CDR3 is 11 residues long. Trimming pared 4 bases from V and 7 bases from J, leaving 10 bases between. The germline CDR1 and CDR2 sequences are SQVTM and ANQGSEA. CDR3 DNA sequence: TGCAGCGTTGCCGGCGGAAGTGAAGCTTTCTTT. This encodes CSVAGGSEAFF.